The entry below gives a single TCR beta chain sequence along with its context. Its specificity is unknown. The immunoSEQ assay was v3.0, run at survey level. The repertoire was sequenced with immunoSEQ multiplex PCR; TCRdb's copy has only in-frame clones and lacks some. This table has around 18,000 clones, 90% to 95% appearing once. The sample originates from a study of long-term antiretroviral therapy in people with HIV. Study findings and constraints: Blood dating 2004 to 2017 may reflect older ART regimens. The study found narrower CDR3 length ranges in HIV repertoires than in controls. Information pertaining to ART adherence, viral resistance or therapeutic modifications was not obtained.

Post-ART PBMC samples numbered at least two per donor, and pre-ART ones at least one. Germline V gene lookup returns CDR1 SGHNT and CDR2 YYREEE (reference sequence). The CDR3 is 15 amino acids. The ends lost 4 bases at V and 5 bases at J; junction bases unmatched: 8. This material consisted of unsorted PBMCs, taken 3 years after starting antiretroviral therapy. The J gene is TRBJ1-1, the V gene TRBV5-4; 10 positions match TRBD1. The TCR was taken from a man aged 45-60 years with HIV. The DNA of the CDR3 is TGTGCCAGCAGCACCGGACAGGGGGAAGGGACTGAAGCTTTCTTT. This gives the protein CASSTGQGEGTEAFF.